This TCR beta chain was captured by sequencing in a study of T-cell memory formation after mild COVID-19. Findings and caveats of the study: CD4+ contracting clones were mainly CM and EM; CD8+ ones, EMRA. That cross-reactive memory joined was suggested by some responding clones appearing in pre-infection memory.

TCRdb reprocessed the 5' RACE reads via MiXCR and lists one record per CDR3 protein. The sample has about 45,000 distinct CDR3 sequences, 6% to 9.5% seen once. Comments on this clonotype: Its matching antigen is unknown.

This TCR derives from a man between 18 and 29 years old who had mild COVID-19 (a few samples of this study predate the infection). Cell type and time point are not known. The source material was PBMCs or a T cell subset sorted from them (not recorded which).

CDR3 protein: CASSQVRGANYGYTF. CDR3 sequence (DNA): TGTGCCAGCAGCCAGGTTCGAGGGGCTAACTATGGCTACACCTTC. This rearrangement joins TRBV14 to TRBJ1-2, with D maybe TRBD1 (5 bases). Germline V gene lookup returns CDR1 SGHDN and CDR2 FVKESK. CDR3 size: 15 residues. Trimming removed 3 bases at V and 0 bases at J, with 11 bases between. The full variable domain, rest sourced from reference TRBV14 and TRBJ1-2, is EAGVTQFPSHSVIEKGQTVTLRCDPISGHDNLYWYRRVMGKEIKFLLHFVKESKQDESGMPNNRFLAERTGGTYSTLKVQPAELEDSGVYFCASSQVRGANYGYTFGSGTRLTVV.